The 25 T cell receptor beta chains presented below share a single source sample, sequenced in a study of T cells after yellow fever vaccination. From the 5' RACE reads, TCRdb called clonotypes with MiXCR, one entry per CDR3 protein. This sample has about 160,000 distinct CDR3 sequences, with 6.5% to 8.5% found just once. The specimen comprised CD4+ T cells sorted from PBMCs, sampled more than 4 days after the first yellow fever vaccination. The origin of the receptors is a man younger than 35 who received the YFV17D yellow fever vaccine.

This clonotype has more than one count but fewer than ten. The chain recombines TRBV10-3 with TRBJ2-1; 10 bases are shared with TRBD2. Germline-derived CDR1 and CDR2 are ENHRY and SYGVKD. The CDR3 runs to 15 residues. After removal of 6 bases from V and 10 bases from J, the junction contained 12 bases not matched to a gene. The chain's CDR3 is CAIRPGLAELGEQFF. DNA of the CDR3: TGTGCCATCAGGCCCGGACTAGCGGAGTTGGGGGAGCAGTTCTTC.

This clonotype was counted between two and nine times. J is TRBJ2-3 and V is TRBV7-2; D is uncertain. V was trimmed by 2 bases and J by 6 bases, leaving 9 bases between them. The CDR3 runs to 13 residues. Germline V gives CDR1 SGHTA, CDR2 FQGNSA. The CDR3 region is CASSLSWSDTQYF. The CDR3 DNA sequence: TGTGCCAGCAGCTTATCCTGGAGCGATACGCAGTATTTT.

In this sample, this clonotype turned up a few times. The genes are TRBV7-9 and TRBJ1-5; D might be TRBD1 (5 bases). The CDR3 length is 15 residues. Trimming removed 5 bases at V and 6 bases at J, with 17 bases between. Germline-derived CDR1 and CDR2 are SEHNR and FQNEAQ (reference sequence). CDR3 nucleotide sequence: TGTGCCAGCAGCCTCAGTGGGCAGGGAGGTCAGCCCCAGCATTTT. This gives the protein CASSLSGQGGQPQHF. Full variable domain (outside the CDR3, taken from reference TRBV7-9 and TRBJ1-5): DTGVSQNPRHKITKRGQNVTFRCDPISEHNRLYWYRQTLGQGPEFLTYFQNEAQLEKSRLLSDRFSAERPKGSFSTLEIQRTEQGDSAMYLCASSLSGQGGQPQHFGDGTRLSIL.

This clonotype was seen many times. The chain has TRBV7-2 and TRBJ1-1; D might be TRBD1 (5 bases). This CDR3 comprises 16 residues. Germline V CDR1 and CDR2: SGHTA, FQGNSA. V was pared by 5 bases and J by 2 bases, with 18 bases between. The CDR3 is CASSPNGGNKNTEAFF. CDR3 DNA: TGTGCCAGCAGCCCGAACGGGGGTAACAAAAACACTGAAGCTTTCTTT.

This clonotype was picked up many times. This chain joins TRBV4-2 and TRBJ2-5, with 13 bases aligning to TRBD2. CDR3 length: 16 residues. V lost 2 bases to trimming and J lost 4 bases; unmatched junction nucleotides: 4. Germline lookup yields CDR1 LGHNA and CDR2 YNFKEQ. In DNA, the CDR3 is TGTGCCAGCAGCCAAACTAGCGGGGGGGGGCGAGAGACCCAGTACTTC. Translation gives CASSQTSGGGRETQYF.

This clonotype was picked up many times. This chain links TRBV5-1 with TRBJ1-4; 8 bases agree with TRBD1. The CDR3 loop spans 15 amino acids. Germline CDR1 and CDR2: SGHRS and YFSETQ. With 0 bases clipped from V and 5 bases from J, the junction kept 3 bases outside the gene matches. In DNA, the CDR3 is TGCGCCAGCAGCTTGGGACAGGGGAGCAATGAAAAACTGTTTTTT. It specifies CASSLGQGSNEKLFF.

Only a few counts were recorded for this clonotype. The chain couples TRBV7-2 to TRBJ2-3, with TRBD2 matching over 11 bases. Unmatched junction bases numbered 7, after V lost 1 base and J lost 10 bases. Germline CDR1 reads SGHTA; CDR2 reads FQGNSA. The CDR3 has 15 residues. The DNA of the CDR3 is TGTGCCAGCAGCTTAGGCCCGGGACTAGCGGAGCCGCAGTATTTT. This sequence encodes CASSLGPGLAEPQYF. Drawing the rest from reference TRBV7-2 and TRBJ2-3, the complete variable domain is GAGVSQSPSNKVTEKGKDVELRCDPISGHTALYWYRQSLGQGLEFLIYFQGNSAPDKSGLPSDRFSAERTGGSVSTLTIQRTQQEDSAVYLCASSLGPGLAEPQYFGPGTRLTVL.

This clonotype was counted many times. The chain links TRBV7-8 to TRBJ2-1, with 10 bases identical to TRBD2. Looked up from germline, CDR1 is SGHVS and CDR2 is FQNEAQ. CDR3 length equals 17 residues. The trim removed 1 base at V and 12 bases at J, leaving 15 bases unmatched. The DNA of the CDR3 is TGTGCCAGCAGCTTAGAGGGGCGTTGGGAAGCGGGGGGGCGGCAGTTCTTC. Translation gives CASSLEGRWEAGGRQFF.

The CDR3 sequence is CASSQRGVSERSGELFF. The CDR3 DNA sequence: TGTGCCAGCAGCCAACGAGGGGTCTCAGAAAGATCCGGGGAGCTGTTTTTT. The V gene is TRBV7-3, the J gene TRBJ2-2; the D gene could be TRBD1 or TRBD2 (5 bases each). The V gene's germline CDR1 is SGHTA and CDR2 FQGTGA. Trimming cost V 5 bases and J 6 bases, with 22 bases left between them. The CDR3 has 17 residues.

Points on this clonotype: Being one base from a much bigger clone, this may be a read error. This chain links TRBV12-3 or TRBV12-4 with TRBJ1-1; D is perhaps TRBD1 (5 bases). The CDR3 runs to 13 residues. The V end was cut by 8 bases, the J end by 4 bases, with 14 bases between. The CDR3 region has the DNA TGTGCCAGCCGCCGAGAAAGGGGCACTGAAGCTTTCTTT. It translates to CASRRERGTEAFF.

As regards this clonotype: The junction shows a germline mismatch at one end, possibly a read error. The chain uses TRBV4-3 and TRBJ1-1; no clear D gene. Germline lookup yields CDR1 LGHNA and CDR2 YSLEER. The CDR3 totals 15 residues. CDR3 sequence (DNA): TGCGCCAGCAGCCGCTCACCCGGGATGAACAGTGAAGCTTTCTTT. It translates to CASSRSPGMNSEAFF.

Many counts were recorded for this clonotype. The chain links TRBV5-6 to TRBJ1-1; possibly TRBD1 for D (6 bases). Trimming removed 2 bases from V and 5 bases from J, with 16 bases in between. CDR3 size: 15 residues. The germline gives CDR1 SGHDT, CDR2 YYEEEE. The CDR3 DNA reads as TGTGCCAGCAGCTTTTACAACAGGGTGGGAACTGAAGCTTTCTTT. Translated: CASSFYNRVGTEAFF.

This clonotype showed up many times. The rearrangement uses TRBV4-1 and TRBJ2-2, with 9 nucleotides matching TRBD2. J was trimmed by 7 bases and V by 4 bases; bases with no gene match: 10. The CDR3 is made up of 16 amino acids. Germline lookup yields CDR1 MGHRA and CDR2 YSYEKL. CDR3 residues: CASSLGLARGIGELFF. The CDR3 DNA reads TGCGCCAGCAGCCTCGGACTAGCGCGGGGAATCGGGGAGCTGTTTTTT.

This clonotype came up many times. The CDR3 sequence: CASSFEGYGYTF. The CDR3 bases are TGTGCCAGCAGTTTCGAGGGATACGGCTACACCTTC. The chain has TRBV12-3 or TRBV12-4 and TRBJ1-2; D remains unclear. This CDR3 comprises 12 residues. V was clipped by 3 bases and J by 8 bases, with 10 bases between them.

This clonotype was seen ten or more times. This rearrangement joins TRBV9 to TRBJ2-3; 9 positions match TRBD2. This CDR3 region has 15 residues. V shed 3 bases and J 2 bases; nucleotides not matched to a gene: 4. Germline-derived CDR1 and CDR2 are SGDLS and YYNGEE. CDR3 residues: CASSGGRVSTDTQYF. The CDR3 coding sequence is TGTGCCAGCAGCGGCGGGAGGGTTTCCACAGATACGCAGTATTTT.

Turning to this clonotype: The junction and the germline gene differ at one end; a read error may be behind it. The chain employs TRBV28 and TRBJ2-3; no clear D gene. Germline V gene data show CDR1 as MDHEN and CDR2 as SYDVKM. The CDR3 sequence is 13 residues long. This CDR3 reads CASRIGSTVTQYF. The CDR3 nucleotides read TGTGCCAGCAGAATTGGCAGCACAGTTACGCAGTATTTT. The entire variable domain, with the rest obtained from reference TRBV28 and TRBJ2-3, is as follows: DVKVTQSSRYLVKRTGEKVFLECVQDMDHENMFWYRQDPGLGLRLIYFSYDVKMKEKGDIPEGYSVSREKKERFSLILESASTNQTSMYLCASRIGSTVTQYFGPGTRLTVL.

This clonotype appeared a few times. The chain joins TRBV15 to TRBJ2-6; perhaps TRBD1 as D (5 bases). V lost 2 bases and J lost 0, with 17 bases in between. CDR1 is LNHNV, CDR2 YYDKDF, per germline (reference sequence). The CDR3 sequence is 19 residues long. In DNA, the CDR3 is TGTGCCACCAGCAGATCCCAGGGATTGGCGCTCTCTGGGGCCAACGTCCTGACTTTC. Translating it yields CATSRSQGLALSGANVLTF.

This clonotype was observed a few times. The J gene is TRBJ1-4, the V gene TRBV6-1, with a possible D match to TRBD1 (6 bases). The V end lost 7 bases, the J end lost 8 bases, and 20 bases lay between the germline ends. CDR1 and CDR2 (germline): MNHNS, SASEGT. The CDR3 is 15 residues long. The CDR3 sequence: CASIRTGGENEKLFF. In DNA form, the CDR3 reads TGTGCCAGCATCCGAACGGGGGGCGAAAACGAAAAACTGTTTTTT.

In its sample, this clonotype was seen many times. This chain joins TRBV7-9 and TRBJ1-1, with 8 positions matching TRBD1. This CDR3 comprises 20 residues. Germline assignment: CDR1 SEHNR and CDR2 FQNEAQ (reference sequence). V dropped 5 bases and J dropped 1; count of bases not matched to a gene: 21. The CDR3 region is CASSRRRIGQGGVGNTEAFF. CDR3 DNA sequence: TGTGCCAGCAGCCGAAGGAGGATTGGACAGGGCGGCGTTGGGAACACTGAAGCTTTCTTT.

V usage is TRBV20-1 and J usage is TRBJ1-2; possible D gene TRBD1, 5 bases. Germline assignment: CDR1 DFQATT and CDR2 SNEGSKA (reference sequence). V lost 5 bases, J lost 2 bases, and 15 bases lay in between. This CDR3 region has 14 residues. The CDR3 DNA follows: TGCAGTGCTGGGCTTCTCGGGGCAAACTATGGCTACACCTTC. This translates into CSAGLLGANYGYTF.

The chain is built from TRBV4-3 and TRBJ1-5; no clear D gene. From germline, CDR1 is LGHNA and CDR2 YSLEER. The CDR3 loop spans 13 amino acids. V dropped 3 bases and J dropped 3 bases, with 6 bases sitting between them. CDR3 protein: CASSHGYNQPQHF. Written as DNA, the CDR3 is TGCGCCAGCAGCCACGGGTACAATCAGCCCCAGCATTTT.

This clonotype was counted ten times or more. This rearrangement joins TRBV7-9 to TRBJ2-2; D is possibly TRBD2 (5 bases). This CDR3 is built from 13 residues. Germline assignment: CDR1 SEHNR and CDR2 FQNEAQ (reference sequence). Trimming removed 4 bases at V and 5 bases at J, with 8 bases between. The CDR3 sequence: CASSSGITGELFF. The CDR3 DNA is TGTGCCAGCAGCTCGGGGATTACCGGGGAGCTGTTTTTT.

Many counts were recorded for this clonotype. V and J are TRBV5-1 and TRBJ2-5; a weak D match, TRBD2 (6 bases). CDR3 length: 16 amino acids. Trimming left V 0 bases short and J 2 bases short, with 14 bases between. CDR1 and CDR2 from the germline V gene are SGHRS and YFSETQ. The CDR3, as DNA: TGCGCCAGCAGCTTGGGGGACTTAATGGGGCAAGAGACCCAGTACTTC. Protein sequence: CASSLGDLMGQETQYF.

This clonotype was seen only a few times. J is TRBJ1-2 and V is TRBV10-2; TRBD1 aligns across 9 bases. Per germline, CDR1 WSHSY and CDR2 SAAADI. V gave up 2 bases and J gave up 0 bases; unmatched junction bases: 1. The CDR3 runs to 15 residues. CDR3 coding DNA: TGCGCCAGCAGTGAGAGGGACAGGGCTAACTATGGCTACACCTTC. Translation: CASSERDRANYGYTF.

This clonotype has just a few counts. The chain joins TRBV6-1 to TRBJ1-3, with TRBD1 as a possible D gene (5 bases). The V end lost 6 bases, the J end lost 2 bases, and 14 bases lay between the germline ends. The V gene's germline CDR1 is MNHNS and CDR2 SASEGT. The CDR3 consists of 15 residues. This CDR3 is CASRPSGGAGNTIYF. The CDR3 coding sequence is TGTGCCAGCAGGCCTTCGGGGGGGGCTGGAAACACCATATATTTT.